These T cell receptor beta chains were read from a single sample in a study of lymphopenia after photon versus proton radiotherapy. TCRdb's copy holds only in-frame clones and misses some; the assay was immunoSEQ multiplex PCR. The data show approximately 70,000 clones, 75% to 90% seen once. The sequencing here drew on peripheral blood, taken from a patient treated with proton-based radiotherapy. These receptors were obtained from a man older than 75 with esophageal cancer. CDR3s include the opening cysteine and the closing phenylalanine or tryptophan. The D gene is left open where the match is weak. Expanded clones get a size class; other rows say once, few or many, or leave the size out.

>-|TRBV27|-|TRBJ2-7
CASSFVGRLYEQYF
TGTGCCAGCAGTTTTGTTGGACGGCTCTACGAGCAGTACTTC
>TRBD2|TRBV5-1|-|TRBJ2-1
CASSPRWGLAGIEQFF
TGCGCCAGCAGCCCCCGGTGGGGACTAGCGGGAATTGAGCAGTTCTTC
>TRBD2|TRBV7-6|-|TRBJ2-7
CASSLVLAGGPYEQYF
TGTGCCAGCAGCTTAGTTTTAGCGGGAGGGCCTTACGAGCAGTACTTC
>TRBD1|TRBV29-1|-|TRBJ1-2
CSVGQGNYGYTF
TGCAGCGTTGGACAGGGCAACTATGGCTACACCTTC
>TRBD1|TRBV2|-|TRBJ2-7
CASSGDSKSSYEQYF
TGTGCCAGCAGCGGGGACAGTAAGAGCTCCTACGAGCAGTACTTC
>-|TRBV18|-|TRBJ2-1
CASSPRLGNNEQFF
TGTGCCAGCTCACCTCGACTGGGGAACAATGAGCAGTTCTTC
>TRBD1|TRBV7-3|-|TRBJ2-2
CASSRRDRAAGELFF
TGTGCCAGCAGTCGACGGGACAGGGCCGCCGGGGAGCTGTTTTTT
>-|TRBV7-9|-|TRBJ2-3
CASTADTQYF
TGTGCTTCGACGGCAGATACGCAGTATTTT
>TRBD1|TRBV18|few|TRBJ1-3
CASSSGQGDGNTIYF
TGTGCCAGCTCATCCGGACAGGGGGATGGAAACACCATATATTTT
>-|TRBV5-1|few|TRBJ1-2
CASTSPGDGYGYTF
TGCGCCAGCACCTCTCCAGGGGACGGCTATGGCTACACCTTC
>TRBD1|TRBV6-1|-|TRBJ1-4
CASSEYRGRGEKLFF
TGTGCCAGCAGTGAATACAGGGGAAGAGGGGAAAAACTGTTTTTT
>TRBD1|TRBV19|-|TRBJ1-2
CASSIETGAYGYTF
TGTGCCAGTAGTATCGAGACAGGGGCCTATGGCTACACCTTC
>-|TRBV7-9|-|TRBJ2-7
CASSFLPSGVFNEQYF
TGTGCCAGCAGCTTCTTACCATCAGGGGTATTTAACGAGCAGTACTTC
>-|TRBV7-7|-|TRBJ2-1
CASSLSDLAYNEQFF
TGTGCTAGCAGCTTATCGGACTTAGCCTACAATGAGCAGTTCTTC
>-|TRBV2|-|TRBJ2-7
CASTVSYEQYF
TGTGCCAGCACGGTGAGCTACGAGCAGTACTTC
>TRBD1|TRBV4-3|-|TRBJ1-4
CASSQGTGTGNEKLFF
TGCGCCAGCAGCCAGGGAACCGGGACAGGGAATGAAAAACTGTTTTTT
>-|TRBV7-2|-|TRBJ2-7
CASSFSSGSYEQYF
TGTGCCAGCAGCTTTTCTTCAGGGTCCTACGAGCAGTACTTC
>-|TRBV7-9|few|TRBJ1-2
CASSLAIRENYGYTF
TGTGCCAGCAGCTTAGCTATCAGGGAGAACTATGGCTACACCTTC
>TRBD2|TRBV7-2|-|TRBJ2-7
CASSKGTSAWYEQYF
TGTGCCAGCAGCAAGGGGACTAGCGCCTGGTACGAGCAGTACTTC
>TRBD1|TRBV7-3|-|TRBJ1-1
CASSLTGGLGAEAFF
TGTGCCAGCAGCCTGACAGGGGGCCTGGGCGCTGAAGCTTTCTTT
>TRBD2|TRBV11-2|-|TRBJ2-5
CASSLNLAGETQYF
TGTGCCAGCAGCTTAAACCTAGCGGGAGAGACCCAGTACTTC
>TRBD1|TRBV11-2|-|TRBJ2-7
CASSLGAGTGTHEQYF
TGTGCCAGCAGCTTAGGCGCCGGGACAGGGACCCACGAGCAGTACTTC
>-|TRBV7-2|-|TRBJ2-3
CASSLQAAQYF
TGTGCCAGCAGCCTCCAGGCGGCGCAGTATTTT
>-|TRBV5-1|-|TRBJ1-4
CASSLAGVSEKLFF
TGCGCCAGCAGCTTGGCGGGGGTTAGTGAAAAACTGTTTTTT
>TRBD1|TRBV9|-|TRBJ1-2
CASSAETGLMRGYTF
TGTGCCAGCAGCGCAGAGACAGGGCTTATGAGAGGCTACACCTTC
>-|TRBV5-6|few|TRBJ1-5
CASSLKGGDQPQHF
TGTGCCAGCAGCCTTAAAGGGGGAGATCAGCCCCAGCATTTT
>TRBD2|TRBV7-3|once|TRBJ2-2
CASSLTSRGTSSTGELFF
TGTGCCAGCAGCTTAACGTCGCGAGGGACTAGCAGCACCGGGGAGCTGTTTTTT
>-|TRBV5-1|-|TRBJ2-5
CASSYRFGETQYF
TGCGCCAGCAGTTACCGTTTTGGTGAGACCCAGTACTTC
>-|TRBV5-5|-|TRBJ2-3
CASSLAVASTDTQYF
TGTGCCAGCAGCTTAGCGGTAGCGAGCACAGATACGCAGTATTTT
>TRBD1|TRBV11-2|-|TRBJ2-7
CATKWDSYEQYF
TGTGCCACTAAGTGGGACAGCTACGAGCAGTACTTC
>TRBD2|TRBV10-1|-|TRBJ2-3
CASSEPRGLAGLEDTQYF
TGCGCCAGCAGTGAGCCTCGGGGGCTAGCGGGATTAGAAGATACGCAGTATTTT
>-|TRBV4-3|-|TRBJ2-5
CASSQDPRGEETQYF
TGCGCCAGCAGCCAAGACCCTCGGGGAGAAGAGACCCAGTACTTC
>-|TRBV29-1|once|TRBJ2-1
CSVVVGGDEQFF
TGCAGCGTTGTAGTGGGCGGGGATGAGCAGTTCTTC
>-|TRBV18|-|TRBJ1-1
CASSPIHTEAFF
TGTGCCAGCTCACCCATCCACACTGAAGCTTTCTTT
>TRBD1|TRBV2|once|TRBJ2-1
CASSRRPGTGKSSYNEQFF
TGTGCCAGCAGTCGACGTCCCGGGACAGGGAAGAGCTCCTACAATGAGCAGTTCTTC
>TRBD1|TRBV4-2|-|TRBJ1-1
CASSQEGTGENTEAFF
TGTGCCAGCAGCCAAGAGGGGACAGGGGAGAACACTGAAGCTTTCTTT